This TCR beta chain comes out of a study of blood T cell repertoires in COVID-19. On the study more broadly: Both acute and convalescent COVID-19 samples were obtained from the United States, Italy and Spain. PBMCs, B-cell-depleted T cells, or T cells were the source of the cDNA or gDNA that made up the material.

Seattle researchers signed up patients amid active infection and tracked them longitudinally. The CDR3 covers 15 residues. J was trimmed by 6 bases and V by 6 bases; bases with no gene match: 13. The germline gives CDR1 SNHLY, CDR2 FYNNEI. The table came from immunoSEQ multiplex PCR; TCRdb's copy has only in-frame clones and leaves some out. The sample has about 170,000 clones; roughly 86% are singletons. The source material was peripheral blood. The clonotype comes from a woman aged 80 or over with COVID-19, enrolled during active disease. The chain is built from TRBV2 and TRBJ2-7; 8 bases map to TRBD2. CDR3 DNA sequence: TGTGCCAGCAGCGTTAGCGGGATCCGAGGTAGCGAGCAGTACTTC. It specifies CASSVSGIRGSEQYF.